The T cell receptor beta chain described here comes from a study of blood T cell repertoires in COVID-19. Study at large: Whether acute or convalescent, the COVID-19 samples came from the United States, Italy and Spain.

Generated by immunoSEQ multiplex PCR, the TCRdb table keeps only in-frame clones and is missing some. Of roughly 130,000 clones in the sample, around 87% were seen once. Deletions cut 3 bases from V and 9 bases from J, with 15 bases between. In germline, CDR1 is SGHTA, CDR2 FQGNSA. This CDR3 is 14 amino acids long. The chain is built from TRBV7-2 and TRBJ2-1, with D possibly TRBD2 on 5 matching bases. This TCR derives from a woman aged 60-75 years with acute or convalescent COVID-19. The sequencing input was peripheral blood. The DNA of the CDR3 is TGTGCCAGCAGCTTCGGTCGCGGGCTTACTGAGCAGTTCTTC. As protein: CASSFGRGLTEQFF.